Below, one T cell receptor beta chain is given with its context. Its specificity is not known. CDR1 and CDR2 from the germline V gene are SGHTA and FQGNSA. This CDR3 is 17 amino acids long. After removal of 0 bases from V and 2 bases from J, the junction contained 7 bases not matched to a gene. One entry per CDR3 protein, called by TCRdb with MiXCR from the RT-PCR reads. The sample records hundreds of thousands of distinct CDR3 sequences, 12% to 15% being singletons. This sample was included in a study of response to subunit inactivated influenza vaccine. Study-level findings and limits: With each seasonal influenza vaccination, the authors suggested, few new T cells are recruited.

This TCR derives from a middle-aged man who received an inactivated influenza vaccine. The material sequenced was PBMCs from blood, taken 14 to 15 days before vaccination. V gene TRBV7-2 combines with J gene TRBJ2-3, with 8 bases matching TRBD2. In nucleotides, the CDR3 is TGTGCCAGCAGCTTAGCGCGAAGCGGGAGCTACACAGATACGCAGTATTTT. This gives the protein CASSLARSGSYTDTQYF.